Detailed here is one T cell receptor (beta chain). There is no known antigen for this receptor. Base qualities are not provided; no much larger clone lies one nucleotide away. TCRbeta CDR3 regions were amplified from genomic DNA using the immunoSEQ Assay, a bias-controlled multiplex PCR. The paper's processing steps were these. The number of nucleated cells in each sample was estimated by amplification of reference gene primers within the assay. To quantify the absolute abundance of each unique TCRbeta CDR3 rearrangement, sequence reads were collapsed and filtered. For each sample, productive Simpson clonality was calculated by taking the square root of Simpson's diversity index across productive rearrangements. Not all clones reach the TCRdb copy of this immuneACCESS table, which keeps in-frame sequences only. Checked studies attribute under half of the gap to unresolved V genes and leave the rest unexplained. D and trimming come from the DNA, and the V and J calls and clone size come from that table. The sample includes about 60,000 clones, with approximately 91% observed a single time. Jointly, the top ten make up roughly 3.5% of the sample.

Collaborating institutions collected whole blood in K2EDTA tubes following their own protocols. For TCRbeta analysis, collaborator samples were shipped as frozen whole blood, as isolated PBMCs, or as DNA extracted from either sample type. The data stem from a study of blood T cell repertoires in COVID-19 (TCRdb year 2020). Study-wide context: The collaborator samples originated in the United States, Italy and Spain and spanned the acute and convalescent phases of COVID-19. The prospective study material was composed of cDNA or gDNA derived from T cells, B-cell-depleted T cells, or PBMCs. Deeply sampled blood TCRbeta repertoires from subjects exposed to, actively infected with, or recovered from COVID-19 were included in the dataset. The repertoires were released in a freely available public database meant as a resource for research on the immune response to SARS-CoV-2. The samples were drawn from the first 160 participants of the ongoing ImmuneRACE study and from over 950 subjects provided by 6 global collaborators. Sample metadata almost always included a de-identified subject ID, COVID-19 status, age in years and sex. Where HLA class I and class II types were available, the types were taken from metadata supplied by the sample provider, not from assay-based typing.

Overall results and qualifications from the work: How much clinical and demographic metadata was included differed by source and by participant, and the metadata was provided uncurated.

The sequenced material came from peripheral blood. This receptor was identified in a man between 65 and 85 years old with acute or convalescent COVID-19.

CDR3 sequence: CASREQGLVGIAEGYTF. In nucleotide form, the sequence is TGTGCCAGCAGGGAACAGGGGCTTGTAGGTATAGCGGAAGGCTACACCTTC. The sequence is built from TRBV7-2 and TRBJ1-2, with 7 middle bases fitting TRBD1. The junction shows trimming of 6 bases on V and 8 bases on J, and the gene matches do not reach 21 bases of it. Including cysteine and phenylalanine, the CDR3 has 17 amino acids. The only DNA kept is the CDR3, 51 bases in frame from the first base. The germline V gene supplies CDR1 SGHTA and CDR2 FQGNSA. The full variable domain, completed from the reference TRBV7-2 and TRBJ1-2 proteins outside the CDR3, reads GAGVSQSPSNKVTEKGKDVELRCDPISGHTALYWYRQSLGQGLEFLIYFQGNSAPDKSGLPSDRFSAERTGGSVSTLTIQRTQQEDSAVYLCASREQGLVGIAEGYTFGSGTRLTVV.